Listed below are T cell receptor beta chains from one sample, sequenced in a study of Tregs in tolerant kidney transplant recipients. Some clones are missing from TCRdb's copy, which holds only in-frame ones; the method was immunoSEQ multiplex PCR. Seen here are roughly 250,000 clones, about 86% observed once, and the top ten hold less than 0.75%. The sequencing sample was made of CD4+ T cells from blood. All receptors come from a human donor in good health. The CDR3 runs from the conserved cysteine through the conserved F or W. Fields, in order: D gene, clone size, V gene, J gene, CDR3 DNA, CDR3 protein. D genes are given only for firm matches. Rows give clone size only sometimes, using once, few, many, or a class for an expanded clone.

TRBD2,-,TRBV19,TRBJ2-1,TGTGCCAGTAACTCACTAGCGGGAAGCTCCTACAATGAGCAGTTCTTC,CASNSLAGSSYNEQFF
-,-,TRBV2,TRBJ2-1,TGTGCCAGCAGCGGACCTCCTACGTCCGGGAGCGGCAATGAGCAGTTCTTC,CASSGPPTSGSGNEQFF
-,-,TRBV7-6,TRBJ2-1,TGTGCCAGCAGCTTAGCCAGCGGACTTAGCTCCTACAATGAGCAGTTCTTC,CASSLASGLSSYNEQFF
TRBD1,few,TRBV2,TRBJ1-5,TGTGCCAGCATCGACAGGGTACAGCCCCAGCATTTT,CASIDRVQPQHF
-,-,TRBV15,TRBJ2-7,TGTGCCACCAGCAGAGCCAGGGGCAGTTGGACCTACGAGCAGTACTTC,CATSRARGSWTYEQYF
-,few,TRBV19,TRBJ2-3,TGTGCCAGTAGTTCCGGGCAGGGCACAGATACGCAGTATTTT,CASSSGQGTDTQYF
TRBD1,-,TRBV19,TRBJ1-4,TGTGCCAGTAGTATGGGACAGGGGAAGAATGAAAAACTGTTTTTT,CASSMGQGKNEKLFF
TRBD2,-,TRBV5-1,TRBJ2-1,TGCGCCAGCAGCTTGGTGGCGGGAGGGCCGGGTGAGCAGTTCTTC,CASSLVAGGPGEQFF
-,-,TRBV27,TRBJ1-6,TGTGCCAGCAGTGGGACCGCGAGCCCACCCCTCCACTTT,CASSGTASPPLHF
TRBD2,-,TRBV9,TRBJ2-7,TGTGCCAGCTCACCTGTCGGCGGGGGGTACGAGCAGTACTTC,CASSPVGGGYEQYF
TRBD1,-,TRBV7-3,TRBJ2-3,TGTGCCAGCAGCCAGGGGGCGATGGCAGATACGCAGTATTTT,CASSQGAMADTQYF
TRBD2,-,TRBV15,TRBJ2-1,TGTGCCACCAGCGGGCCGCGCGGGAGGATTGTTGGTGAGCAGTTCTTC,CATSGPRGRIVGEQFF
-,-,TRBV16,TRBJ1-5,TGTGCCAGCAGCCAATCGACGGACAATCAGCCCCAGCATTTT,CASSQSTDNQPQHF
-,-,TRBV6-5,TRBJ2-7,TGTGCCAGCAGTTACTCGATCTCCAGCACCTACGAGCAGTACTTC,CASSYSISSTYEQYF
TRBD2,-,TRBV7-8,TRBJ2-7,TGTGCCAGCAGCTTAGGACTAGCGGGAGTGTACGAGCAGTACTTC,CASSLGLAGVYEQYF
-,few,TRBV6-4,TRBJ2-2,TGTGCCAGCAGTACTAGCAGAAACTTCGGGGAGCTGTTTTTT,CASSTSRNFGELFF
-,-,TRBV6-6,TRBJ2-6,TGTGCCAGCACCTACCGGGCGGATGGGGCCAACGTCCTGACTTTC,CASTYRADGANVLTF
-,-,TRBV30,TRBJ2-2,TGTGCCTGGAAGGAATGGGGCACCGGGGAGCTGTTTTTT,CAWKEWGTGELFF
-,-,TRBV30,TRBJ1-1,TGTGCCTGGAGTGCGTTCAAACAGAACACTGAAGCTTTCTTT,CAWSAFKQNTEAFF
-,once,TRBV6-5,TRBJ2-7,TGTGCCAGCAGTTATTACCTCAGTAACCCTTCCTACGAGCAGTACTTC,CASSYYLSNPSYEQYF
-,-,TRBV30,TRBJ2-7,TGTGCCTGGACCCTAGGCATCGAGCAGTACTTC,CAWTLGIEQYF
-,once,TRBV7-9,TRBJ2-1,TGTGCCAGCAGCTTAGGGGGGGCTAGCGCCTTATACAATGAGCAGTTCTTC,CASSLGGASALYNEQFF
-,-,TRBV30,TRBJ2-5,TGTGCCTGGACCGAGGGGTTCCTCTGGAAGACCCAGTACTTC,CAWTEGFLWKTQYF
-,-,TRBV29-1,TRBJ2-3,TGCAGCGTTGAAGGCGGCAGGGGAGTTGAGGATACGCAGTATTTT,CSVEGGRGVEDTQYF
-,-,TRBV7-2,TRBJ2-1,TGTGCCAGCAGCCTGGGCCCAGGGACCTACAATGAGCAGTTCTTC,CASSLGPGTYNEQFF
TRBD2,-,TRBV6-5,TRBJ2-7,TGTGCCAGCAACCCCAGCGGGAGCTCCTACGAGCAGTACTTC,CASNPSGSSYEQYF
-,once,TRBV7-2,TRBJ2-7,TGTGCCAGCAGCTTAGGCCCGAGCTCCTACGAGCAGTACTTC,CASSLGPSSYEQYF
-,-,TRBV6-6,TRBJ2-1,TGTGCCAGCAGTTACTCATTCACGAATAATGAGCAGTTCTTC,CASSYSFTNNEQFF
-,-,TRBV7-2,TRBJ2-5,TGTGCCAGCAGCTTCTTTGGCGGGTGGAAAGAGACCCAGTACTTC,CASSFFGGWKETQYF
TRBD1,-,TRBV29-1,TRBJ1-2,TGCAGCGCCGAACAGGGGGGCTATGGCTACACCTTC,CSAEQGGYGYTF
TRBD1,-,TRBV18,TRBJ1-1,TGTGCCAGCTCACCCACGACAGGGCGGACTGAAGCTTTCTTT,CASSPTTGRTEAFF
-,-,TRBV7-9,TRBJ2-7,TGTGCCAGCAGCGACCTTCGGGGCGAGCAGTACTTC,CASSDLRGEQYF
-,-,TRBV7-7,TRBJ1-1,TGTGCCAGCAGCCTTACCGGGGCCACTGAAGCTTTCTTT,CASSLTGATEAFF
TRBD2,-,TRBV9,TRBJ2-4,TGTGCCAGCAGCGTAGGACTAGGGACTAGCGAGAACATTCAGTACTTC,CASSVGLGTSENIQYF
-,-,TRBV5-1,TRBJ2-7,TGCGCCAGCAGCTTGGCGTTTGAGACAAAAGGCGACGAGCAGTACTTC,CASSLAFETKGDEQYF
-,once,TRBV5-1,TRBJ2-1,TGCGCCAGCAGCTTGCCCGGACGCCTAGACCCCCCGAGCTCCTACAATGAGCAGTTCTTC,CASSLPGRLDPPSSYNEQFF
TRBD1,-,TRBV9,TRBJ1-4,TGTGCCAGCAGCGTAGGACAGGGGCTGGTAACTAATGAAAAACTGTTTTTT,CASSVGQGLVTNEKLFF
TRBD1,-,TRBV5-6,TRBJ2-2,TGTGCCAGCAGCTTGAACCCCCACAGGGGAAACACCGGGGAGCTGTTTTTT,CASSLNPHRGNTGELFF
TRBD1,-,TRBV29-1,TRBJ1-2,TGCAGCGTTGAGGGGTATTACAGGGGAGACTATGGCTACACCTTC,CSVEGYYRGDYGYTF
-,few,TRBV6-6,TRBJ2-7,TGTGCCAGCAGGGGGACGGTTGATGGCTCCTACGAGCAGTACTTC,CASRGTVDGSYEQYF
TRBD1,-,TRBV4-1,TRBJ2-7,TGCGCCAGCAGCCTACAGGGACAGCTCTCCTACGAGCAGTACTTC,CASSLQGQLSYEQYF
TRBD2,-,TRBV9,TRBJ2-2,TGTGCCAGCAGCCTTGGACTAGCGGGGATGAACACCGGGGAGCTGTTTTTT,CASSLGLAGMNTGELFF